Sequencing of this T cell receptor (beta chain) was carried out in a study of response to subunit inactivated influenza vaccine. Study outcomes and limitations: It was suggested by the authors that few new T cells are recruited by each seasonal influenza vaccination.

A remark on this clonotype: Its antigen is unknown.

TCRdb analysed the RT-PCR reads with MiXCR anew, one entry per CDR3 protein. The sample consists of roughly 650,000 distinct CDR3 sequences, 15% to 17% of them appearing once. Source: PBMCs from blood, taken roughly 12 days after vaccination. The sequence came from a man aged 50 to 59 who received an inactivated influenza vaccine.

The CDR3 DNA sequence: TGCGCCAGCAGCCCCCAGGGGGAAGAGACCCAGTACTTC. This sequence encodes CASSPQGEETQYF. This chain links TRBV5-1 with TRBJ2-5; 7 bases align to TRBD1. CDR3 length: 13 residues. Looked up from germline, CDR1 is SGHRS and CDR2 is YFSETQ. Losses at the gene ends were 4 bases for V and 3 bases for J; bases not matched to a gene: 3.